This T cell receptor (beta chain) is from a study of technical replicates of blood from a few donors. There are 13 residues in the CDR3. The V end was cut by 5 bases, the J end by 0 bases, with 8 bases between. The V gene's germline CDR1 is LNHDA and CDR2 SQIVND (reference sequence). Repertoires were generated with immunoSEQ multiplex PCR, while TCRdb's copy carries only in-frame clones and drops some. Among about 79,000 clones listed, approximately 92% were seen once. This chain uses TRBV19 with TRBJ2-7; no clear D. Sequencing input: T cells isolated from PBMCs. This TCR was recovered from a human donor in good health. Some clones in this sample may be carry-over from other donors' samples. CDR3 sequence reads: CASSRTGSYEQYF. CDR3 sequence (DNA): TGTGCCAGTAGTCGCACCGGCTCCTACGAGCAGTACTTC.